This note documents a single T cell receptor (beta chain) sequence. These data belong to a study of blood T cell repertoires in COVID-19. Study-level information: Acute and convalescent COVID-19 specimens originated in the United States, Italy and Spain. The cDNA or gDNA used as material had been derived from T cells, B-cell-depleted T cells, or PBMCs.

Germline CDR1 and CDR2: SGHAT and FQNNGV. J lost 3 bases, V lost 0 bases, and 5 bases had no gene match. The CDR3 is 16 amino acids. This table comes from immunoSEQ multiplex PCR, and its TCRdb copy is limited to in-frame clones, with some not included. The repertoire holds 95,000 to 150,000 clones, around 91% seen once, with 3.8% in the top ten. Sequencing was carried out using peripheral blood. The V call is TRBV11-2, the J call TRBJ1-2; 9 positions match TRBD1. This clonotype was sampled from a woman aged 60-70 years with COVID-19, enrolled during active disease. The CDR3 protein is CASSLDPWTGDYGYTF. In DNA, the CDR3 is TGTGCCAGCAGCTTAGACCCCTGGACAGGGGACTATGGCTACACCTTC.